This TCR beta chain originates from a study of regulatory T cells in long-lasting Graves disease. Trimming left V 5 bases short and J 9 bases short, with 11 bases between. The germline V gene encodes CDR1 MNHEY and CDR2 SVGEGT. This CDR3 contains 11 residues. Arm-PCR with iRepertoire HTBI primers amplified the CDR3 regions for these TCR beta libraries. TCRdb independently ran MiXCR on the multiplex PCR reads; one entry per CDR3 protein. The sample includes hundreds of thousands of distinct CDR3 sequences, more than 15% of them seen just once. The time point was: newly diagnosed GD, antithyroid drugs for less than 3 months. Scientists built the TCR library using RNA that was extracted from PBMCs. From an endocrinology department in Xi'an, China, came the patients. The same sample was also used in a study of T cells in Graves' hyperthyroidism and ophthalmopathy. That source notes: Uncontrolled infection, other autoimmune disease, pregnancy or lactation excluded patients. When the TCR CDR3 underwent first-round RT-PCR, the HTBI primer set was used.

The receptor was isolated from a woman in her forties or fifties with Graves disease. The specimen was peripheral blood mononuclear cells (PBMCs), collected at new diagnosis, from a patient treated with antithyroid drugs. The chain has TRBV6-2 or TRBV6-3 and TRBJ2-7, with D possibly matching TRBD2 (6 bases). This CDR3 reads CASSPPGLQYF. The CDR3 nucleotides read TGTGCCAGCAGTCCACCGGGACTGCAGTACTTC.